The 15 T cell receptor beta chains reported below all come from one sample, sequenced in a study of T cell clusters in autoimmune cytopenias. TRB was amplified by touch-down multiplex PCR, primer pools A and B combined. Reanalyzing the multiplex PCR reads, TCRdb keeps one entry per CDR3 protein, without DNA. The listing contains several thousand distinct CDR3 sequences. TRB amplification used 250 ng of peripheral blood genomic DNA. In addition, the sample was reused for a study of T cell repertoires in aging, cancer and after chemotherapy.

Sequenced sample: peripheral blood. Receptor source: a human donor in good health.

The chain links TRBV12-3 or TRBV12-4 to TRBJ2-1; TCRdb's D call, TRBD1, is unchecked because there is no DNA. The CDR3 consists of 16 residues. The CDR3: CASSPLRGPRAGEQFF.

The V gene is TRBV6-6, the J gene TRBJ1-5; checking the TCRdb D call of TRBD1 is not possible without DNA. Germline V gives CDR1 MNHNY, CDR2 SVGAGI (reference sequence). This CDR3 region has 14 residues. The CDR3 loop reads CASSPTGENQPQHF.

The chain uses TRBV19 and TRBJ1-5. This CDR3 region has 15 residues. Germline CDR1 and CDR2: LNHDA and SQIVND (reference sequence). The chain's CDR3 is CASSIQDYSNQPQHF.

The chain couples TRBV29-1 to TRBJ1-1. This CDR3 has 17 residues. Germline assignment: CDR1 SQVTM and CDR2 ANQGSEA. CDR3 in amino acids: CSVEETPKDGTNTEAFF.

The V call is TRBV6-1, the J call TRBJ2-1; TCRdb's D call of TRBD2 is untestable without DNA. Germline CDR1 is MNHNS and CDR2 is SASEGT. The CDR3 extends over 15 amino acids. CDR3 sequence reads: CASSVTSGGANEQFF.

The CDR3 loop is CASSWDSHGTEAFF. This rearrangement joins TRBV6-5 to TRBJ1-1; the TCRdb D gene call, TRBD1, has no DNA to confirm it. In germline, CDR1 is MNHEY, CDR2 SVGAGI. The CDR3 contains 14 residues.

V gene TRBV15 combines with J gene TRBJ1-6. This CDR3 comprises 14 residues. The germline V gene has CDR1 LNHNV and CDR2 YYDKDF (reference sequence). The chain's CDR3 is CATSRDNGDSPLHF.

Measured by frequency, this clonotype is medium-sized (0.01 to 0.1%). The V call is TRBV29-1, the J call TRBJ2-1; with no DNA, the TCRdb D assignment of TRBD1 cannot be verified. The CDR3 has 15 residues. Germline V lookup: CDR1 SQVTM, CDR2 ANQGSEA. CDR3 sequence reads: CSVEDTGGPSDEQFF.

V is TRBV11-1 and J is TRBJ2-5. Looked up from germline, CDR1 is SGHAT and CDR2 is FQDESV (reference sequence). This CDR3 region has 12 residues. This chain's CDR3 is CASSFSGETQYF. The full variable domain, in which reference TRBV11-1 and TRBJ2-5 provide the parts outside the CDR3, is EAEVAQSPRYKITEKSQAVAFWCDPISGHATLYWYRQILGQGPELLVQFQDESVVDDSQLPKDRFSAERLKGVDSTLKIQPAELGDSAMYLCASSFSGETQYFGPGTRLLVL.

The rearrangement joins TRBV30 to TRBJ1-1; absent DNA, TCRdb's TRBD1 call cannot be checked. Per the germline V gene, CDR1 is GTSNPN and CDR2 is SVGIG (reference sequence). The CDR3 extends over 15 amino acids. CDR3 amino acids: CAWSFQGLGNTEAFF.

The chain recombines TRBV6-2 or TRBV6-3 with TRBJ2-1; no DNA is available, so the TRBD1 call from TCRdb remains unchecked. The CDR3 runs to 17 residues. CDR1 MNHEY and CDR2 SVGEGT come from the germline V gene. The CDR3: CASRPRTRGSSYNEQFF.

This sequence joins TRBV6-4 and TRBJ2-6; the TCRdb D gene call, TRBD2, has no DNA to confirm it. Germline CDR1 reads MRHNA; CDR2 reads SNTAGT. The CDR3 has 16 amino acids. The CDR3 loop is CATSGLQFSGANVLTF.

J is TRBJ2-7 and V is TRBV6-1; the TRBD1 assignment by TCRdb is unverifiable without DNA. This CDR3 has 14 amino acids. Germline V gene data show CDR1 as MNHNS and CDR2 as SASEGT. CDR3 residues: CASSNAGTGNEQYF.

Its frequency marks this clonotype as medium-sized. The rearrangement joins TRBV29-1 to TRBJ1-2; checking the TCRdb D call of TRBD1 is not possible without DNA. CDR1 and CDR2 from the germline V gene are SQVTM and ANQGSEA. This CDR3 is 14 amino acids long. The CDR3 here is CSVRSGTGLAGYTF.

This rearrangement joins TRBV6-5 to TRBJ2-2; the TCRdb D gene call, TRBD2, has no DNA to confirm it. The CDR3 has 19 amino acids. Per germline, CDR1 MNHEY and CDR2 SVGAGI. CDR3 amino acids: CASSYSLGRAAGDTGELFF.